The rows below give T cell receptor beta chains drawn from one sample of a study of shared clonotypes between healthy human individuals. The table came from immunoSEQ multiplex PCR; TCRdb's copy has only in-frame clones and leaves some out. Seen here are about 2.4 million clones, under 95% observed once, and the top ten hold about 0.34%. Sequenced material: naive CD4+ T cells from PBMCs. These receptors all come from a man between 18 and 29 years old in good health. Some clones in this sample may be carry-over from other donors' samples. Each CDR3 is given with its conserved first and last residue. The D gene is left open where the match is weak. Expanded clones are given a class, and other clones once, few, many or no size at all.

v_call,d_call,clone_size,j_call,cdr3_nt,cdr3_aa
TRBV5-1,TRBD1,-,TRBJ1-2,TGCGCCAGCAGCTTGGGAGACAGGGATCATGGCTACACCTTC,CASSLGDRDHGYTF
TRBV9,-,-,TRBJ1-3,TGTGCCAGCAGCGTAGGGGGCTATGGAAACACCATATATTTT,CASSVGGYGNTIYF
TRBV6-1,-,-,TRBJ1-2,TGTGCCAGCATATGGGGACCGATCAAAGCGGGCTACACCTTC,CASIWGPIKAGYTF
TRBV30,-,-,TRBJ1-2,TGTGCCTGGGGAATCAACAACTATGGCTACACCTTC,CAWGINNYGYTF
TRBV5-4,-,-,TRBJ1-2,TGTGCCAGCAGCCAGCCGGGGAGGAACTATGGCTACACCTTC,CASSQPGRNYGYTF
TRBV5-1,TRBD1,-,TRBJ1-1,TGCGCCAGCAGCATAGGACAGGGAACCGCTCAGAACACTGAAGCTTTCTTT,CASSIGQGTAQNTEAFF
TRBV7-8,-,-,TRBJ1-5,TGTGCCAGCAGCTCAGACTCAGGGGTTGGAGGCAATCAGCCCCAGCATTTT,CASSSDSGVGGNQPQHF
TRBV6-1,-,-,TRBJ2-2,TGTGCCAGCAGGCGGCTTGCGAACACCGGGGAGCTGTTTTTT,CASRRLANTGELFF
TRBV7-9,-,-,TRBJ1-1,TGTGCCAGCAGCTCCTCAGGGAAGGGCGCTGAAGCTTTCTTT,CASSSSGKGAEAFF
TRBV10-3,-,-,TRBJ1-1,TGTGCCATCAGTCCTGGGGGGAACACTGAAGCTTTCTTT,CAISPGGNTEAFF
TRBV10-3,-,-,TRBJ2-7,TGTGCCTCTCGCAGGGGCGCCGGCGAGCAGTACTTC,CASRRGAGEQYF
TRBV7-9,-,-,TRBJ1-1,TGTGCCAGCAGCCCCGGAGGACGGGCTTTCTTT,CASSPGGRAFF
TRBV27,-,-,TRBJ2-5,TGTGCCAGCAGACTAAGGTCCCAAGAGACCCAGTACTTC,CASRLRSQETQYF
TRBV7-2,TRBD1,once,TRBJ1-2,TGTGCCAGCAGCTTAGGGCAGGGGGCATGGGGCTACACCTTC,CASSLGQGAWGYTF
TRBV13,-,-,TRBJ1-3,TGTGCCAGCAGAGGAAACAGGGAATCTGGAAACACCATATATTTT,CASRGNRESGNTIYF
TRBV2,-,-,TRBJ2-1,TGTGCCAGCAGCCTCTACAATGAGCAGTTCTTC,CASSLYNEQFF
TRBV28,-,-,TRBJ2-3,TGTGCCAGCAGTTTATCCCGGCCCCAGGATACGCAGTATTTT,CASSLSRPQDTQYF
TRBV6-1,-,-,TRBJ2-6,TGTGCCAGCAGTGAAAGCGCGATCTCTGGGGCCAACGTCCTGACTTTC,CASSESAISGANVLTF
TRBV5-1,-,-,TRBJ2-4,TGCGCCAGCAGCTTGGTGGGGGCCGTCGGGCAGTGGGAAAACATTCAGTACTTC,CASSLVGAVGQWENIQYF
TRBV9,-,-,TRBJ1-3,TGTGCCAGCAGCGTAGTTGGGTTCTCTGGAAACACCATATATTTT,CASSVVGFSGNTIYF
TRBV5-5,-,once,TRBJ1-1,TGTGCCAGCAGCTTGGTGCCACGAAATATGAACACTGAAGCTTTCTTT,CASSLVPRNMNTEAFF
TRBV2,TRBD2,once,TRBJ2-7,TGTGCCAGCAAGGAGGGACTAGCTATAGTCGAGCAGTACTTC,CASKEGLAIVEQYF
TRBV27,-,-,TRBJ1-1,TGTGCCAGCAGTTCGACAGTGAACACTGAAGCTTTCTTT,CASSSTVNTEAFF
TRBV4-1,-,-,TRBJ2-5,TGCGCCAGCAGCCAGCGCCGGGACACCTCCCTGGGGACCCAGTACTTC,CASSQRRDTSLGTQYF
TRBV28,-,-,TRBJ2-2,TGTGCCAGCACCTCCTCGCCCCCCGGGGAGCTGTTTTTT,CASTSSPPGELFF
TRBV27,-,-,TRBJ2-7,TGTGCCAGCAGTTTGTACAGGGACTCCTACGAGCAGTACTTC,CASSLYRDSYEQYF
TRBV27,-,-,TRBJ1-3,TGTGCCAGCAGTCCAGCGGGGGCGCGAAACACCATATATTTT,CASSPAGARNTIYF
TRBV6-5,-,-,TRBJ1-1,TGTGCCAGCAGTTACCTCCAGGAGAACACTGAAGCTTTCTTT,CASSYLQENTEAFF
TRBV9,-,-,TRBJ2-2,TGTGCCAGCAGCGTAGTTGGGGGCGCCGGGGAGCTGTTTTTT,CASSVVGGAGELFF
TRBV27,-,-,TRBJ2-6,TGTGCCAGCAGTTCCCAATTGGCAGGGGCCAACGTCCTGACTTTC,CASSSQLAGANVLTF
TRBV7-9,-,-,TRBJ1-1,TGTGCCAGCAGCTTCCATCGGGTCAACACTGAAGCTTTCTTT,CASSFHRVNTEAFF
TRBV25-1,-,-,TRBJ1-2,TGTGCCAGCAGTGTCTCCCGACGTGGGGGCTATGGCTACACCTTC,CASSVSRRGGYGYTF
TRBV5-6,-,-,TRBJ2-4,TGTGCCAGCAGCTTGGATGTTATTGGGGACAACAAAAACATTCAGTACTTC,CASSLDVIGDNKNIQYF
TRBV5-1,-,-,TRBJ1-5,TGCGCCAGCAGCTTGGGGGGCTATAGCAATCAGCCCCAGCATTTT,CASSLGGYSNQPQHF
TRBV18,-,-,TRBJ2-5,TGTGCCAGCTCACCAATTGGCGGGGCAGAGACCCAGTACTTC,CASSPIGGAETQYF
TRBV6-5,-,-,TRBJ2-1,TGTGCCAGCAGTTACTCTAGCGGTTCCTACAATGAGCAGTTCTTC,CASSYSSGSYNEQFF
TRBV19,-,-,TRBJ1-5,TGTGCCAGTACCGGGGATAGCAATCAGCCCCAGCATTTT,CASTGDSNQPQHF
TRBV6-6,-,-,TRBJ1-5,TGTGCCAGCAGCCTCGCAGGGTATAGCAATCAGCCCCAGCATTTT,CASSLAGYSNQPQHF
TRBV27,-,-,TRBJ2-5,TGTGCCAGCAGTCACGGGGAAGAGACCCAGTACTTC,CASSHGEETQYF
TRBV18,-,-,TRBJ2-5,TGTGCCAGCTCGTACGGACTGAAACAAGAGACCCAGTACTTC,CASSYGLKQETQYF
TRBV28,TRBD1,-,TRBJ1-2,TGTGCCAGCAGTACAGGGGGCACGGACTATGGCTACACCTTC,CASSTGGTDYGYTF
TRBV19,-,-,TRBJ2-5,TGTGCCAGTAGTATTTCGGGGTATGGGGAGACCCAGTACTTC,CASSISGYGETQYF
TRBV7-2,-,-,TRBJ1-5,TGTGCCAGCAGCTGGGGGGGAAATCAGCCCCAGCATTTT,CASSWGGNQPQHF
TRBV7-8,-,-,TRBJ2-4,TGTGCCAGCAGCTTATTCGTAGCCAAAAACATTCAGTACTTC,CASSLFVAKNIQYF
TRBV6-6,-,-,TRBJ1-1,TGTGCCAGCAGCCGAACACAGGGATACACTGAAGCTTTCTTT,CASSRTQGYTEAFF
TRBV28,-,-,TRBJ1-3,TGTGCCAGCAGCTTCCTACAGGGATCAGGAAACACCATATATTTT,CASSFLQGSGNTIYF
TRBV7-2,-,-,TRBJ1-2,TGTGCCAGCAGCTTATCGCACGGCTATGGCTACACCTTC,CASSLSHGYGYTF
TRBV15,TRBD1,-,TRBJ1-4,TGTGCCACCAGCAGAGACCTGGGACAGGGCGATGAAAAACTGTTTTTT,CATSRDLGQGDEKLFF
TRBV28,-,-,TRBJ1-1,TGTGCCAGCAGTTCCCTCACTGAAGCTTTCTTT,CASSSLTEAFF
TRBV7-2,-,-,TRBJ2-1,TGTGCCAGCAGCCCGGACTTGCCTGTGGGGTTCTTC,CASSPDLPVGFF
TRBV5-4,-,few,TRBJ1-4,TGTGCCAGCAGCTTGTACGGGAATGAAAAACTGTTTTTT,CASSLYGNEKLFF
TRBV7-2,-,-,TRBJ2-7,TGTGCCAGCAGCTTAGATGGGTCAGGAGTATACGAGCAGTACTTC,CASSLDGSGVYEQYF
TRBV5-6,-,-,TRBJ1-2,TGTGCCAGCAGCTTGTACGGTGGCTACACCTTC,CASSLYGGYTF
TRBV18,-,-,TRBJ2-7,TGTGCCAGCTCACCGGTGCCCAACTACGAGCAGTACTTC,CASSPVPNYEQYF
TRBV9,TRBD2,-,TRBJ2-5,TGTGCCAGCAGCGTAGCGGCGGGAGGGATCCAAGAGACCCAGTACTTC,CASSVAAGGIQETQYF
TRBV20-1,-,-,TRBJ2-1,TGCAGGACGGTCGAGCAGTTCTTC,CRTVEQFF
TRBV11-3,-,-,TRBJ2-3,TGTGCCAGCAGCGGATCAAGCACAGATACGCAGTATTTT,CASSGSSTDTQYF
TRBV5-1,-,-,TRBJ2-3,TGCGCCAGCCAAGGGGCCAGCACAGATACGCAGTATTTT,CASQGASTDTQYF
TRBV5-4,-,-,TRBJ1-1,TGTGCCAGCAGCTTGGCCGGCGGTCGCACTGAAGCTTTCTTT,CASSLAGGRTEAFF